In its sample, the clone carrying this TCR beta chain was seen a few times. No antigen is known for it. The V end was cut by 0 bases, the J end by 4 bases, with 9 bases between. The CDR3 spans 13 residues. Germline CDR1 reads DFQATT; CDR2 reads SNEGSKA (reference sequence). The data belong to a study of T-cell memory formation after mild COVID-19. Study-level points and caveats: Shrinking CD4+ clones were chiefly CM and EM; CD8+ ones were chiefly EMRA. Researchers found some responding clones in pre-infection memory, a sign that cross-reactive memory joined. Day 37-peaking second-wave clones had unconfirmed SARS-CoV-2 specificity.

5'RACE with constant-segment primers yielded barcoded, UMI-tagged TCR alpha and TCR beta cDNA libraries. One entry per CDR3 protein, called by TCRdb with MiXCR from the 5' RACE reads. The sample contains around 530,000 distinct CDR3 sequences, 20% to 25% of which appear only once. This clonotype originated in an adult woman who had mild COVID-19 (a few samples of this study predate the infection). Cell type and time point are not known. The chain recombines TRBV20-1 with TRBJ1-1; TRBD1 might be the D (6 bases). Sequencing was carried out using PBMCs or a T cell subset sorted from them (not recorded which). The CDR3: CSARDPGVTEAFF. In DNA form, the CDR3 reads TGCAGTGCTAGAGATCCAGGGGTCACTGAAGCTTTCTTT.